This T cell receptor beta chain was found in a study of shared clonotypes between healthy human individuals. V lost 3 bases, J lost 0 bases, and 9 bases lay in between. Germline V gives CDR1 MDHEN, CDR2 SYDVKM. The CDR3 covers 15 residues. Assay used: immunoSEQ multiplex PCR; TCRdb lists only in-frame clones, some missing. The data hold around 1.6 million clones, with nearly 99% observed a single time. The chain carries TRBV28 and TRBJ1-5; D is unclear. This clonotype was sampled from a man aged 25 to 40 in good health. The specimen sequenced was naive CD4+ T cells sorted from blood. The subset was: CD45RA+ positively selected. CDR3 amino acids: CASSFWEDSNQPQHF. The CDR3 DNA reads TGTGCCAGCAGTTTTTGGGAGGATAGCAATCAGCCCCAGCATTTT.